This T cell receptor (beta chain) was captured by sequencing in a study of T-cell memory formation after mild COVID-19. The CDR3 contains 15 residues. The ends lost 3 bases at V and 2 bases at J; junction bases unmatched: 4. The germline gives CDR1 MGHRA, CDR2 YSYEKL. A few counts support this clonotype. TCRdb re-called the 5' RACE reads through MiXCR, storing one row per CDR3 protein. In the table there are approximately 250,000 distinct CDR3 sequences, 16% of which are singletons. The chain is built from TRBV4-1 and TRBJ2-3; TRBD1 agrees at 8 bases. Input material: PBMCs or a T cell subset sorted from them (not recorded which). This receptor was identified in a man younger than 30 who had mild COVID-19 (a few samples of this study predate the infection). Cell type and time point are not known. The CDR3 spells CASSQTGALTDTQYF. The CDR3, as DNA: TGCGCCAGCAGCCAGACAGGGGCTCTCACAGATACGCAGTATTTT.